Included here is one T cell receptor beta chain sequence, with context. The antigen remains unidentified. These data are taken from a study of cytomegalovirus exposure and HLA in healthy donors. Study results and limitations: Sequencing depth across donors, presence/absence analyses assumed, was roughly uniform. Cytomegalovirus-associated TCR beta chains were listed, numbering roughly 150. CMV serostatus stood as the only immune exposure information on hand.

The PCR employed 60 Vbeta primers together with 13 Jbeta primers. Data came from immunoSEQ multiplex PCR; TCRdb stores just in-frame clones and leaves some out. The table has 95,000 to 110,000 clones, around 79% seen once. The sequence was collected from a man aged 55 to 70 in good health and CMV-seropositive. The sample was PBMCs.

Written as DNA, the CDR3 is TGCGCCAGCAGCTCGCAGGGGGCAGGCTACGAGCAGTACTTC. Encoded protein: CASSSQGAGYEQYF. The rearrangement links TRBV5-1 to TRBJ2-7; 8 bases map to TRBD1. J lost 3 bases, V lost 3 bases, and 5 bases had no gene match. This CDR3 has 14 residues. Germline CDR1 SGHRS, CDR2 YFSETQ.